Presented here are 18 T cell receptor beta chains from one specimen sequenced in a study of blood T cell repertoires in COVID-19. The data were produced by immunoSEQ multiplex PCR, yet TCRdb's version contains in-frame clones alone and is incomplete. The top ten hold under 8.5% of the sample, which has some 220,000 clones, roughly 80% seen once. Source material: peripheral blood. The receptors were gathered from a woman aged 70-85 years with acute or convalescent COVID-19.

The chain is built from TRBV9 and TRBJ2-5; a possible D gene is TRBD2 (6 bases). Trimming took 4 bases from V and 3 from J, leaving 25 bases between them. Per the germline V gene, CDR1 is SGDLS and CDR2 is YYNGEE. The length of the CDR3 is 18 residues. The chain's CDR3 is CASSPQLASANLKETQYF. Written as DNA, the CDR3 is TGTGCCAGCAGCCCCCAACTAGCTTCGGCGAACCTGAAAGAGACCCAGTACTTC.

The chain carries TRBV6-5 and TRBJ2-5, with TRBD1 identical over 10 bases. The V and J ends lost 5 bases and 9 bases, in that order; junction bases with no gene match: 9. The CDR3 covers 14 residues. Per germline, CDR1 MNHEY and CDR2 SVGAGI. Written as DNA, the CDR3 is TGTGCCAGCAGTCACCCGGGACAGGGGATGCCCCAGTACTTC. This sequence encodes CASSHPGQGMPQYF.

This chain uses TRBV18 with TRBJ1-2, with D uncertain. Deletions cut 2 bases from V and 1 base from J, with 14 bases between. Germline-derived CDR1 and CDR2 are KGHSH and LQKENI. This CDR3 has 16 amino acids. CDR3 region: CASSPETGRSNYGYTF. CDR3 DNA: TGTGCCAGCTCACCAGAGACGGGAAGGAGTAACTATGGCTACACCTTC.

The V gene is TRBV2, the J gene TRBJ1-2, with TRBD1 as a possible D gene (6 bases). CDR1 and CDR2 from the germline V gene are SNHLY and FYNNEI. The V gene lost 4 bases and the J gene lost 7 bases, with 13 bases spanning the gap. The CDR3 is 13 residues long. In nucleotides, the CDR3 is TGTGCCAGCAGTGGGACAGCTTTCCGTGGCTACACCTTC. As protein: CASSGTAFRGYTF.

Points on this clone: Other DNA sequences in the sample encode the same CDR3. CDR3 DNA: TGCGCCAGCAGCTTGGAGGGACAGTCATACGAGCAGTACTTC. This translates into CASSLEGQSYEQYF. The chain is built from TRBV5-1 and TRBJ2-7; 7 bases map to TRBD1. This CDR3 comprises 14 residues. Germline-derived CDR1 and CDR2 are SGHRS and YFSETQ. The V and J ends lost 0 bases and 4 bases, in that order; junction bases with no gene match: 4.

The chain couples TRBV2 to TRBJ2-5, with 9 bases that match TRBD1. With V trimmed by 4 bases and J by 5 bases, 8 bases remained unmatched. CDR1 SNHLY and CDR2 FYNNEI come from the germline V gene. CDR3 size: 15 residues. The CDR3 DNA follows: TGTGCCAGCAGTGTGGGACAGGGCCTCCGGGAGACCCAGTACTTC. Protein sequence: CASSVGQGLRETQYF. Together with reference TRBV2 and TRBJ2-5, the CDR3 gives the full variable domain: EPEVTQTPSHQVTQMGQEVILRCVPISNHLYFYWYRQILGQKVEFLVSFYNNEISEKSEIFDDQFSVERPDGSNFTLKIRSTKLEDSAMYFCASSVGQGLRETQYFGPGTRLLVL.

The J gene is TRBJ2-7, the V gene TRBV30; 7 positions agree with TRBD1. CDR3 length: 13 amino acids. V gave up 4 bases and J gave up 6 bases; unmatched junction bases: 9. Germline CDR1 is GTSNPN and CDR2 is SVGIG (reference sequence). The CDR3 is CAWTLRRDSEQYF. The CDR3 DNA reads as TGTGCCTGGACCCTACGCCGGGACAGCGAGCAGTACTTC.

The CDR3 DNA follows: TGTGCCAGCGCCGAAGAGCTAAGTGAGCAGTTCTTC. Translating gives CASAEELSEQFF. This chain joins TRBV9 and TRBJ2-1; no reliable D call. The germline V gene has CDR1 SGDLS and CDR2 YYNGEE. The CDR3 sequence is 12 residues long. Trimming cost V 7 bases and J 9 bases, with 14 bases left between them.

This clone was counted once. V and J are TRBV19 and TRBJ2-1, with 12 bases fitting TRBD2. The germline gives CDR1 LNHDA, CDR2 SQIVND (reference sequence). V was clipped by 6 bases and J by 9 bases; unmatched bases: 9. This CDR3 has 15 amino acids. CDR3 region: CASSSLAGGGSEQFF. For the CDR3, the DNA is TGTGCCAGTAGCTCACTAGCGGGGGGCGGGAGTGAGCAGTTCTTC.

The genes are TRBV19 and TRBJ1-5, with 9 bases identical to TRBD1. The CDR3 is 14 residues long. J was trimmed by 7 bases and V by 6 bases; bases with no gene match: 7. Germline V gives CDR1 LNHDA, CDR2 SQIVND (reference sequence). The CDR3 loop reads CASRGQGVVQPQHF. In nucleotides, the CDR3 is TGTGCCAGTAGGGGACAGGGCGTCGTGCAGCCCCAGCATTTT.

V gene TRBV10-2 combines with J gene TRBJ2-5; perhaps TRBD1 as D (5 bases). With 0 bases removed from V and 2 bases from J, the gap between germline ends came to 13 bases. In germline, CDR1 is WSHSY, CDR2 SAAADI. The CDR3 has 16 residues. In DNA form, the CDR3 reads TGCGCCAGCAGTGAGTCTCTTGCCAGGGCGCAAGAGACCCAGTACTTC. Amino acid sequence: CASSESLARAQETQYF.

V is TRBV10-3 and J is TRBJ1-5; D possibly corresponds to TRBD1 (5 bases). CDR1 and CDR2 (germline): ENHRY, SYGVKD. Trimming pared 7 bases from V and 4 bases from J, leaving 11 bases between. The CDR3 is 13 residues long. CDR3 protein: CAINSDSNQPQHF. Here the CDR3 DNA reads TGTGCCATCAATTCCGACAGTAATCAGCCCCAGCATTTT.

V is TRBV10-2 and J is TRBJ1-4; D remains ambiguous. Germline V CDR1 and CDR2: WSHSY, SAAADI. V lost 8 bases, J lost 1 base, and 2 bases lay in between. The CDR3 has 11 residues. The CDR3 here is CASRTNEKLFF. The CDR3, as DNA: TGCGCCAGCCGAACTAATGAAAAACTGTTTTTT.

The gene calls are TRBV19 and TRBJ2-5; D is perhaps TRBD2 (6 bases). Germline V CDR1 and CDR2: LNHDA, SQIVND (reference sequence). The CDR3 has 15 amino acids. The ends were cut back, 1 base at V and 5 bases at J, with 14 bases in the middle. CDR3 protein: CASSIGSSLAETQYF. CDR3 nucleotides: TGTGCCAGTAGTATAGGATCATCACTAGCTGAGACCCAGTACTTC.

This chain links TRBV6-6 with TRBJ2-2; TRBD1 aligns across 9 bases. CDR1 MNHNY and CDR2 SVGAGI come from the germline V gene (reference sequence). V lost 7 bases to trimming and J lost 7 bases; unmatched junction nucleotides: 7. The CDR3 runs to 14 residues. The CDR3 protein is CASNTGGAFGELFF. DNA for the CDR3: TGTGCCAGCAACACAGGGGGCGCTTTCGGGGAGCTGTTTTTT.

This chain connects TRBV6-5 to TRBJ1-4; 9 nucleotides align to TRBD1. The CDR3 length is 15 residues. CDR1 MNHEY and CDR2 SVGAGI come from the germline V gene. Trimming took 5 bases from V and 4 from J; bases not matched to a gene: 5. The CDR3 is CASSKMDRGNEKLFF. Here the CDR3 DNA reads TGTGCCAGCAGTAAAATGGACAGGGGTAATGAAAAACTGTTTTTT.

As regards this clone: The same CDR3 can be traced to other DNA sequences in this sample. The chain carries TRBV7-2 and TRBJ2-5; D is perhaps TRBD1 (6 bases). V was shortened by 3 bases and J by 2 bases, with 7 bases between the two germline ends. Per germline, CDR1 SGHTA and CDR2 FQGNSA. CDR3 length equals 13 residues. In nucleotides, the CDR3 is TGTGCCAGCAGCTTTGACAGGCAAGAGACCCAGTACTTC. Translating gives CASSFDRQETQYF.

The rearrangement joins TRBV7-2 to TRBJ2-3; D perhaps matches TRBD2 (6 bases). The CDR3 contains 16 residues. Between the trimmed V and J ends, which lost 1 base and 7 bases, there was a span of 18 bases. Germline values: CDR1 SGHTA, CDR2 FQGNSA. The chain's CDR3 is CASSLELATRVNTQYF. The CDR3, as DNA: TGTGCCAGCAGCTTAGAACTAGCAACCAGGGTTAATACGCAGTATTTT.